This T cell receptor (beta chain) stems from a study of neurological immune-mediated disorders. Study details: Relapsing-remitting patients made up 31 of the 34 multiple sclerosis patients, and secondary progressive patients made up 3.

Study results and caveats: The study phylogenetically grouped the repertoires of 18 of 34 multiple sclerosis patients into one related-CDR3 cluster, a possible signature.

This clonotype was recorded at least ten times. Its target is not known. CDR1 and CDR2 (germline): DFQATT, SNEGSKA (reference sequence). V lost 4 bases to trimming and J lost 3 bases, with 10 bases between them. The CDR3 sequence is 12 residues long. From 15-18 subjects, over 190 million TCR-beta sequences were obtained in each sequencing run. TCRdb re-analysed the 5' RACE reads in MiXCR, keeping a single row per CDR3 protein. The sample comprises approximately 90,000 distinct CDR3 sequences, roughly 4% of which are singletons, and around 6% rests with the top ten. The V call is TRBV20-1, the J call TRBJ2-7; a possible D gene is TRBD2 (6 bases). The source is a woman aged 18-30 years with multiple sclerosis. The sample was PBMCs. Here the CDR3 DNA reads TGCAGTGCTAATGTGGGGGGCTACGAGCAGTACTTC. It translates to CSANVGGYEQYF.